These T cell receptor beta chains were read from a single sample in a study of OX40 agonist ivuxolimab in advanced cancers. Some clones are missing from TCRdb's copy, which holds only in-frame ones; the method was immunoSEQ multiplex PCR. Among 65,000 to 95,000 clones listed, around 80% were seen once. The input for sequencing was CD4+ or CD8+ T cells sorted from blood, taken in a trial of the OX40 agonist ivuxolimab. These TCRs come from an adult with an advanced solid tumor such as melanoma, head and neck, liver or kidney cancer. Each CDR3 is given with its conserved first and last residue. A D gene is named only where the DNA matches it firmly. Clone size is given for some rows only: seen once, a few or many times, or a class if the clone is expanded.

TRBV6-1,TRBJ1-5,NA,NA,CASRRGVDQPQHF,TGTGCCAGCAGGAGGGGGGTAGATCAGCCCCAGCATTTT
TRBV14,TRBJ2-1,NA,NA,CASSQDGRRPYNEQFF,TGTGCCAGCAGCCAAGATGGGCGGAGACCCTACAATGAGCAGTTCTTC
TRBV5-1,TRBJ1-6,few,NA,CASSLGTNASPLHF,TGCGCCAGCAGCTTAGGGACAAATGCTTCACCCCTCCACTTT
TRBV2,TRBJ2-7,NA,TRBD1,CASRGDSFYEQYF,TGTGCCAGCAGGGGGGACAGCTTCTACGAGCAGTACTTC
TRBV11-3,TRBJ1-2,NA,TRBD1,CASSVMRTGSGYTF,TGTGCCAGCAGCGTAATGCGGACAGGGTCTGGCTACACCTTC
TRBV5-1,TRBJ1-1,once,TRBD1,CASSRFTGENTEAFF,TGCGCCAGCAGCCGTTTCACAGGGGAAAACACTGAAGCTTTCTTT
TRBV5-4,TRBJ2-1,NA,TRBD2,CASSLSAGGFNEQFF,TGTGCCAGCAGCTTATCAGCGGGGGGATTCAATGAGCAGTTCTTC
TRBV6-5,TRBJ2-7,NA,NA,CASRSEGASYEQYF,TGTGCCAGCCGCTCGGAGGGGGCGTCCTACGAGCAGTACTTC
TRBV12-5,TRBJ2-2,few,NA,CASGLPPGGPTGELFF,TGTGCTAGTGGTTTGCCTCCTGGTGGACCCACCGGGGAGCTGTTTTTT
TRBV18,TRBJ2-2,NA,NA,CASSPGENTGELFF,TGTGCCAGCTCACCGGGGGAGAACACCGGGGAGCTGTTTTTT
TRBV4-1,TRBJ2-1,NA,TRBD2,CASSQLGLAGGNNEQFF,TGCGCCAGCAGCCAACTAGGTCTAGCGGGAGGGAACAATGAGCAGTTCTTC
TRBV9,TRBJ2-4,once,NA,CASSDNQGSLAKNIQYF,TGTGCCAGCAGCGACAACCAGGGGTCGTTAGCCAAAAACATTCAGTACTTC
TRBV15,TRBJ1-2,NA,NA,CATSRDRAPSLVGYTF,TGTGCCACCAGCAGAGATCGTGCACCGAGTTTGGTTGGCTACACCTTC
TRBV6-5,TRBJ2-7,NA,NA,CASSQGRRTPYEQYF,TGTGCCAGCAGCCAAGGTCGCAGGACACCCTACGAGCAGTACTTC
TRBV7-9,TRBJ1-2,few,NA,CASSSGSVDYGYTF,TGTGCCAGCAGCTCAGGGAGTGTGGACTATGGCTACACCTTC
TRBV28,TRBJ1-5,NA,NA,CASSVSLGNQPQHF,TGTGCCAGCAGTGTGTCCTTGGGCAATCAGCCCCAGCATTTT
TRBV6-6,TRBJ2-6,NA,NA,CASTGANVLTF,TGTGCCAGCACCGGGGCCAACGTCCTGACTTTC
TRBV29-1,TRBJ2-7,NA,NA,CSVGTTYEQYF,TGCAGCGTTGGGACGACCTACGAGCAGTACTTC
TRBV5-5,TRBJ1-1,NA,NA,CASSREVGGNTEAFF,TGTGCCAGCAGCCGAGAGGTCGGGGGGAACACTGAAGCTTTCTTT
TRBV6-4,TRBJ1-1,few,NA,CASSKFGSNTEAFF,TGTGCCAGCAGTAAATTCGGGTCGAACACTGAAGCTTTCTTT
TRBV5-4,TRBJ2-1,NA,NA,CASSLAPTGYNEQFF,TGTGCCAGCAGCTTGGCCCCGACAGGATACAATGAGCAGTTCTTC
TRBV15,TRBJ2-1,NA,TRBD2,CATSRSRAGGYNEQFF,TGTGCCACCAGCAGGTCCCGAGCGGGGGGGTACAATGAGCAGTTCTTC
TRBV5-1,TRBJ2-2,NA,TRBD1,CASTAGDRATGELFF,TGCGCCAGCACCGCAGGGGACAGGGCAACCGGGGAGCTGTTTTTT
TRBV25-1,TRBJ2-4,NA,NA,CASSELDGAKNIQYF,TGTGCCAGCAGTGAATTGGACGGGGCCAAAAACATTCAGTACTTC
TRBV14,TRBJ2-6,NA,NA,CASSQDRAGANVLTF,TGTGCCAGCAGCCAAGACAGGGCTGGGGCCAACGTCCTGACTTTC
TRBV18,TRBJ2-5,NA,TRBD1,CASSPRTGGETQYF,TGTGCCAGCTCACCACGGACAGGGGGAGAGACCCAGTACTTC
TRBV2,TRBJ2-7,NA,TRBD2,CATTTSGGTYEQYF,TGTGCCACCACGACTAGCGGGGGGACCTACGAGCAGTACTTC
TRBV2,TRBJ1-3,NA,TRBD1,CASSEDRGFLNTIYF,TGTGCCAGCAGTGAAGACAGGGGGTTTTTAAACACCATATATTTT
TRBV7-2,TRBJ1-1,NA,TRBD1,CASSTRGQGAEAFF,TGTGCCAGCAGCACTAGGGGACAGGGCGCTGAAGCTTTCTTT
TRBV5-4,TRBJ2-5,NA,NA,CASSPPDQETQYF,TGTGCCAGCAGCCCCCCGGACCAAGAGACCCAGTACTTC
TRBV5-5,TRBJ1-4,NA,NA,CASSLTSTDEKLFF,TGTGCCAGCAGCTTGACCTCAACAGATGAAAAACTGTTTTTT
TRBV5-1,TRBJ1-2,NA,NA,CASSSGVAGYTF,TGCGCCAGCAGCTCAGGGGTAGCTGGCTACACCTTC
TRBV12-5,TRBJ2-7,NA,NA,CASGLVLGDEQYF,TGTGCTAGTGGTTTGGTACTCGGGGACGAGCAGTACTTC
TRBV2,TRBJ2-2,NA,TRBD2,CASRRLAGFGELFF,TGTGCCAGCAGAAGACTAGCGGGGTTCGGGGAGCTGTTTTTT
TRBV7-9,TRBJ2-1,NA,TRBD2,CASSLKARDYTYNEQFF,TGTGCCAGCAGCTTAAAGGCCCGGGACTACACGTACAATGAGCAGTTCTTC
TRBV7-9,TRBJ2-1,NA,NA,CASSPPDPLPFF,TGTGCCAGCAGCCCCCCCGATCCTCTACCGTTCTTC
TRBV28,TRBJ2-5,NA,TRBD1,CASSSPGGRETQYF,TGTGCCAGCAGTTCCCCAGGGGGTCGGGAGACCCAGTACTTC
TRBV6-1,TRBJ1-1,NA,NA,CASSEMRGGTEAFF,TGTGCCAGCAGTGAAATGCGGGGGGGCACTGAAGCTTTCTTT
TRBV6-6,TRBJ1-2,NA,NA,CASSTTMGGYTF,TGTGCCAGCAGTACAACGATGGGGGGCTACACCTTC
TRBV7-2,TRBJ1-2,few,NA,CASSSIGRFSGYTF,TGTGCCAGCAGCTCAATTGGACGGTTTTCGGGCTACACCTTC
TRBV18,TRBJ1-1,NA,NA,CASSPPGTMNTEAFF,TGTGCCAGCTCACCACCAGGGACAATGAACACTGAAGCTTTCTTT
TRBV14,TRBJ2-1,NA,TRBD2,CASSQALLAAGRGNEQFF,TGTGCCAGCAGCCAAGCGTTACTAGCAGCGGGGAGGGGCAATGAGCAGTTCTTC